The clone carrying this TCR beta chain was picked up one time. At one end, the junction sequence differs from germline, possibly due to a read error. This entry is derived from a study of control samples from healthy donors and cancer patients. Generated by immunoSEQ multiplex PCR, the TCRdb table keeps only in-frame clones and is missing some. The sample includes around 84,000 clones, 75% to 85% of them seen just once. The CDR3 totals 13 residues. CDR1 LNHDA and CDR2 SQIVND come from the germline V gene (reference sequence). What was sequenced was PBMCs. The TCR originated in a man aged 60-69 years with head and neck cancer. The rearrangement joins TRBV19 to TRBJ1-1; 7 nucleotides align to TRBD1. The CDR3 sequence: CVSSRQGKTEAFF. The CDR3 DNA reads TGTGTCAGTAGTAGACAGGGCAAAACTGAAGCTTTCTTT.